A selection of T cell receptor beta chains follows, all from one sample in a study of shared clonotypes between healthy human individuals. Assay used: immunoSEQ multiplex PCR; TCRdb lists only in-frame clones, some missing. The sample records roughly 2,500,000 clones, roughly 93% being singletons. Sequenced: naive CD4+ T cells from PBMCs. All receptors come from a man aged 18 to 35 in good health. Some clones in this sample may be carry-over from other donors' samples. CDR3s include the opening cysteine and the closing phenylalanine or tryptophan. D genes are given only for firm matches. A row's size may be missing; if present it is once, few, many or a size class.

j_call,clone_size,v_call,d_call,cdr3_nt,cdr3_aa
TRBJ2-7,.,TRBV5-4,.,TGTGCCAGCGCACCGCGCGGGGGCCCCTACGAGCAGTACTTC,CASAPRGGPYEQYF
TRBJ2-7,.,TRBV5-4,.,TGTGCCAGCAGCTTGAAAGCGGGCAGCGACGAGCAGTACTTC,CASSLKAGSDEQYF
TRBJ1-2,.,TRBV5-4,.,TGTGCCAGCAGCTTGGTCCTAAACTATGGCTACACCTTC,CASSLVLNYGYTF
TRBJ2-5,.,TRBV6-5,TRBD1,TGTGCCAGCAGTGACAGGGAGGAGACCCAGTACTTC,CASSDREETQYF
TRBJ2-4,.,TRBV7-3,.,TGTGCCAGCAGCCAGGGAGTCGGAAACATTCAGTACTTC,CASSQGVGNIQYF
TRBJ1-1,.,TRBV28,.,TGTGCCAGCAGACGCCTTCAAGGGGCAGGCGTTATGAGGACTGAAGCTTTCTTT,CASRRLQGAGVMRTEAFF
TRBJ2-2,.,TRBV28,TRBD2,TGTGCCAGCAGTTTTCAGCGGGAGCCCCCCGGGGAGCTGTTTTTT,CASSFQREPPGELFF
TRBJ1-4,.,TRBV19,.,TGTGCCAGTAGTGCTATTATTGTCCCAGGGGAAAAACTGTTTTTT,CASSAIIVPGEKLFF
TRBJ2-7,.,TRBV2,.,TGTGCCAGCAGTGAGGGGTTGAGGAACGAGCAGTACTTC,CASSEGLRNEQYF
TRBJ2-1,.,TRBV11-2,.,TGTGCCAGCAGCTTAGCCGCCGGGACGGGCTCCTACAATGAGCAGTTCTTC,CASSLAAGTGSYNEQFF
TRBJ1-1,.,TRBV28,.,TGTGCCAGCAGCCCGGCCCGGACGGTCGTCTACACTGAAGCTTTCTTT,CASSPARTVVYTEAFF
TRBJ2-3,.,TRBV29-1,TRBD1,TGCAGCGTTGAAAGACGGGACAGGGGGACAGATACGCAGTATTTT,CSVERRDRGTDTQYF
TRBJ2-7,.,TRBV5-1,TRBD1,TGCGCCAGCAGATCCGGGACAGTAACCTACGAGCAGTACTTC,CASRSGTVTYEQYF
TRBJ2-2,.,TRBV29-1,.,TGCAGCGTCCCCCGGGACGGGAACACCGGGGAGCTGTTTTTT,CSVPRDGNTGELFF
TRBJ1-4,once,TRBV27,TRBD1,TGTGCCAGCAGTGGTGACAGGGTTGGTTCTGAAAAACTGTTTTTT,CASSGDRVGSEKLFF
TRBJ2-7,.,TRBV4-1,.,TGCGCCAGCAGCCCTACTAGGGTAGCCTACCACTACGAGCAGTACTTC,CASSPTRVAYHYEQYF
TRBJ2-7,.,TRBV5-1,TRBD1,TGCGCCAGCAGCCGCGGGACAGGGGAGTCCTACGAGCAGTACTTC,CASSRGTGESYEQYF
TRBJ2-3,.,TRBV6-5,TRBD2,TGTGCCAGCCTAGCGGGAGGTACAGATACGCAGTATTTT,CASLAGGTDTQYF
TRBJ2-2,.,TRBV19,TRBD1,TGTGCCAGCAGTTCACAGGGGCAAGTTACCGGGGAGCTGTTTTTT,CASSSQGQVTGELFF
TRBJ1-1,once,TRBV7-9,TRBD1,TGTGCCAGCAGCCCGCAACAGGGGGCTTCCACTGAAGCTTTCTTT,CASSPQQGASTEAFF
TRBJ1-1,.,TRBV19,TRBD1,TGTGCCAGTAGTTCGAGGACAGGGGTAGACACTGAAGCTTTCTTT,CASSSRTGVDTEAFF
TRBJ1-1,.,TRBV6-6,.,TGTGCCAGCAGTTACTTGGGCAGGGCGAAATATGAAGCTTTCTTT,CASSYLGRAKYEAFF
TRBJ1-2,.,TRBV11-2,TRBD1,TGTGCCAGCAGCCGCATGACAGGGGGCCTCTTTAACTATGGCTACACCTTC,CASSRMTGGLFNYGYTF
TRBJ1-1,.,TRBV7-3,.,TGTGCCAGCAGCAGACAGATCAACACTGAAGCTTTCTTT,CASSRQINTEAFF
TRBJ2-2,.,TRBV7-3,TRBD1,TGTGCCAGCAGCTGGCACAGGGGGACCGGGGAGCTGTTTTTT,CASSWHRGTGELFF
TRBJ1-2,.,TRBV5-1,.,TGCGCCAGCAGCTTACCTGACAACTATGGCTACACCTTC,CASSLPDNYGYTF
TRBJ2-1,.,TRBV30,.,TGTGCCTGGAGCCAGGGGAAAGGTGGGAGTGAGCAGTTCTTC,CAWSQGKGGSEQFF
TRBJ1-1,few,TRBV7-9,TRBD1,TGTGCCAGCAGCCCCGACACAGGGGGAAGGACTGAAGCTTTCTTT,CASSPDTGGRTEAFF
TRBJ2-2,.,TRBV27,TRBD2,TGTGCCAGCAGTTTGGAACTAGCGGGCCTCCCGAACACCGGGGAGCTGTTTTTT,CASSLELAGLPNTGELFF
TRBJ2-6,.,TRBV30,.,TGTGCCTGGGCCCGACGTCGTGTCGATGGGGCCAACGTCCTGACTTTC,CAWARRRVDGANVLTF
TRBJ2-3,.,TRBV9,TRBD2,TGTGCCAGCAGCACTCGGCGGGGGGAGGTATCAGATACGCAGTATTTT,CASSTRRGEVSDTQYF
TRBJ1-1,once,TRBV5-1,TRBD1,TGCGCCAGCAGCTCCCAAGGGACAGTGAACACTGAAGCTTTCTTT,CASSSQGTVNTEAFF
TRBJ1-5,.,TRBV7-9,TRBD1,TGTGCCAGCAGCCTGGGGACAGGGGTTCAACGGGGTCAGCCCCAGCATTTT,CASSLGTGVQRGQPQHF
TRBJ1-4,.,TRBV15,.,TGTGCCACCAGCAAAAGGACAGTACTGACTAATGAAAAACTGTTTTTT,CATSKRTVLTNEKLFF
TRBJ2-1,once,TRBV6-5,.,TGTGCCAGCAGTTATGCGGGAAAGCAGTTCTTC,CASSYAGKQFF
TRBJ1-1,.,TRBV5-6,.,TGTGCCAGCACCACGTCCCGGGGTTTTAACTTTTACACTGAAGCTTTCTTT,CASTTSRGFNFYTEAFF
TRBJ2-3,.,TRBV5-6,TRBD2,TGTGCCAGCAGCTTGGAAATTAAGCGGGGGCCAGATACGCAGTATTTT,CASSLEIKRGPDTQYF
TRBJ2-5,.,TRBV29-1,TRBD2,TGCAGCGTTTTAGCGGGATCAGAGACCCAGTACTTC,CSVLAGSETQYF
TRBJ2-3,once,TRBV29-1,.,TGCAGCGTGGGGCCGGCCAGACATAGCACAGATACGCAGTATTTT,CSVGPARHSTDTQYF
TRBJ2-1,.,TRBV5-1,.,TGCGCCAGCAGCCAAAGTGGTGGCTCCTACAATGAGCAGTTCTTC,CASSQSGGSYNEQFF
TRBJ2-1,once,TRBV18,TRBD2,TGTGCCAGCTCACCAGCGGGCGGGAGTAGGAATGAGCAGTTCTTC,CASSPAGGSRNEQFF
TRBJ2-7,.,TRBV11-2,.,TGTGCCAGCAGCTTTCGGGGGGCGTCCTACGAGCAGTACTTC,CASSFRGASYEQYF
TRBJ2-1,.,TRBV5-1,.,TGCGCCAGCAGCTTCCTTGGATCCTACAATGAGCAGTTCTTC,CASSFLGSYNEQFF
TRBJ2-7,.,TRBV5-1,.,TGCGCCAGCAAGGTAGGGCGGAGCTCCTACGAGCAGTACTTC,CASKVGRSSYEQYF
TRBJ1-5,.,TRBV19,TRBD1,TGTGCCAGTCACACATCGACAGGGACACCCCAGCATTTT,CASHTSTGTPQHF
TRBJ2-5,.,TRBV4-3,.,TGCGCCAGCAGCCAAGAGGGAAACGACCGAACCCAGTACTTC,CASSQEGNDRTQYF
TRBJ2-3,.,TRBV5-1,.,TGCGCCAGCAGCTTGGTGGTCAGCACAGATACGCAGTATTTT,CASSLVVSTDTQYF
TRBJ2-5,.,TRBV18,.,TGTGCCAGCTCACCCACCCTGGGGGTGGGGGAGACCCAGTACTTC,CASSPTLGVGETQYF
TRBJ1-1,.,TRBV9,.,TGTGCCAGCAGCGTCAGGGCAGGGACTGAAGCTTTCTTT,CASSVRAGTEAFF
TRBJ2-7,.,TRBV15,.,TGTGCCACCAGCAGAGATTCGGGTAACAGCTACGAGCAGTACTTC,CATSRDSGNSYEQYF
TRBJ1-5,.,TRBV6-5,.,TGTGCCAGTTCCGGCCCCGGCACAGATCAGCCCCAGCATTTT,CASSGPGTDQPQHF
TRBJ1-6,.,TRBV4-2,TRBD1,TGTGCCAGCAGCCAAGGGACAGGAGGGTCGGATTCACCCCTCCACTTT,CASSQGTGGSDSPLHF
TRBJ1-1,.,TRBV20-1,.,TGCAGTCTCCCCAAGAACACTGAAGCTTTCTTT,CSLPKNTEAFF
TRBJ2-1,.,TRBV29-1,TRBD2,TGCAGCGTTGAAACTAGCGGGAGATTTAATGAGCAGTTCTTC,CSVETSGRFNEQFF
TRBJ2-5,.,TRBV2,TRBD1,TGTGCCAGCAGTGCAACCGGGACAGATATTGCCCAGTACTTC,CASSATGTDIAQYF